One T cell receptor beta chain is described in this entry. What it binds is unknown. Sequencing used immunoSEQ multiplex PCR; TCRdb keeps in-frame clones, though not all of them. The top ten hold over 0.4% of the sample, which has roughly 96,000 clones, roughly 91% seen once. In germline, CDR1 is SGHDN, CDR2 FVKESK. The CDR3 is 14 residues long. V dropped 4 bases and J dropped 4 bases, with 12 bases sitting between them. This entry comes from a study of graft-versus-host responses after intestinal transplantation. V gene TRBV14 combines with J gene TRBJ2-3; maybe TRBD2 (5 bases). The sequences come from unstimulated CD8+ T cells sorted from spleen or lymph node cells, collected before intestinal transplant. The clonotype was recovered from a human donor who received an intestinal transplant. Here the CDR3 reads CASSPITLADTQYF. CDR3 nucleotide sequence: TGTGCCAGCAGCCCGATTACACTAGCAGATACGCAGTATTTT.